This section outlines one TCR beta chain sequence together with its context. The antigen is unknown. The data belong to a study of cytomegalovirus exposure and HLA in healthy donors. The study's findings and limits: Earlier findings revealed that most TCR beta V segments proved productive either about 87% or about 30% of the time. A few CMV-associated chains were confirmed in vitro to be specific for CMV antigens. Researchers reported in a later analysis that common viral pathogens appeared linked to several top clusters.

The PCR ran on 60 Vbeta and 13 Jbeta primers. This table comes from immunoSEQ multiplex PCR, and its TCRdb copy is limited to in-frame clones, with some not included. The sample holds 150,000 to 200,000 clones; about four fifths are singletons and the top ten take around 1.6%. CDR1 is SEHNR and CDR2 is FQNEAQ in the germline V gene (reference sequence). The CDR3 runs 16 residues. With V trimmed by 7 bases and J by 2 bases, 5 bases remained unmatched. This sequence was found in a woman in her fifties or sixties in good health and CMV-seronegative. The sample comprised PBMCs. This chain links TRBV7-9 with TRBJ2-6, with TRBD2 matching 10 bases. The CDR3: CASTLSGGTGANVLTF. Here the CDR3 DNA reads TGTGCCAGCACCCTTAGCGGGGGGACTGGGGCCAACGTCCTGACTTTC.